This entry features one T cell receptor (beta chain) sequence. The junction departs from the called germline gene at one end, perhaps through a read error. These data are taken from a study of molecular identifiers for immune sequencing clone quantification. TCRdb reprocessed the PCR reads with MiXCR, giving one entry per CDR3 protein. The sample has 40,000 to 65,000 distinct CDR3 sequences, 36% seen once. The CDR3 loop spans 15 amino acids. Germline loops: CDR1 MDHEN, CDR2 SYDVKM. Input material: naive CD8+ T cells from blood, with Jurkat cell RNA spiked in. Subset denoted: FACS-sorted CD8+CD4-CCR7+CD45RA+ naive T cells. This clonotype was sampled from a human donor in good health. Some libraries in this study had Jurkat cell RNA spiked in. The rearrangement joins TRBV28 to TRBJ2-4, with 8 bases identical to TRBD2. Here the CDR3 reads CASTTSGSLKNIQDF. The CDR3 nucleotides are TGTGCCAGCACCACAAGCGGGAGCCTCAAAAACATTCAGGACTTC.